This TCR beta chain was retrieved from a study of T cell repertoires in cytomegalovirus infection (dated by TCRdb to the late 2010s). Looking at the study overall: Donor HLA type was relevant to the analysis, because carriage of CMV infection together with the matching HLA type was indicated by public TCR beta signatures. Points the paper makes about the study in general: In both this cohort and an independent cohort of 350 or so donors, the cumulative frequency of public TCR beta family members distinguished carriers of CMV infection plus the relevant HLA type. In the ex vivo response, HLA-C-restricted CMV-specific TCR beta clonotypes were dominant, and in two of eight donors the single most frequent clonotype came from this HLA-C-restricted group.

Concerning this clonotype itself: The antigen it binds to is not known. No much larger clone exists at a distance of one base, and base qualities are not known.

TCRdb names Illumina HiSeq 1500 as the instrument used. TCRdb redid the processing of the public reads, applying fastp at Q25 and MiXCR, and retained in-frame beta chains. Each entry merges the rows of one CDR3 protein and shows their most common DNA and genes. This sample holds around 94,000 distinct CDR3 sequences; approximately 17% were observed only once. The biggest ten clones account for approximately 7.9% of the sample. From the germline V gene, CDR1 is MNHNS and CDR2 is SASEGT. The CDR3 runs 15 amino acids, cysteine and phenylalanine included. The only DNA kept is the CDR3, 45 bases in frame from the first base. V and J lose 6 bases and 5 bases, and a span of 19 bases separates them.

The specimen sequenced was PBMCs. This clonotype was sampled from a human donor in good health (CMV status not recorded). Some clones in this sample may be carry-over from other donors' samples. Recombination connected TRBV6-1 to TRBJ2-5; the D gene is perhaps TRBD2, from 8 matching bases. The CDR3 is CASRQGLGGGETQYF. The DNA sequence follows: TGTGCCAGCAGGCAGGGACTAGGAGGGGGCGAGACCCAGTACTTC.